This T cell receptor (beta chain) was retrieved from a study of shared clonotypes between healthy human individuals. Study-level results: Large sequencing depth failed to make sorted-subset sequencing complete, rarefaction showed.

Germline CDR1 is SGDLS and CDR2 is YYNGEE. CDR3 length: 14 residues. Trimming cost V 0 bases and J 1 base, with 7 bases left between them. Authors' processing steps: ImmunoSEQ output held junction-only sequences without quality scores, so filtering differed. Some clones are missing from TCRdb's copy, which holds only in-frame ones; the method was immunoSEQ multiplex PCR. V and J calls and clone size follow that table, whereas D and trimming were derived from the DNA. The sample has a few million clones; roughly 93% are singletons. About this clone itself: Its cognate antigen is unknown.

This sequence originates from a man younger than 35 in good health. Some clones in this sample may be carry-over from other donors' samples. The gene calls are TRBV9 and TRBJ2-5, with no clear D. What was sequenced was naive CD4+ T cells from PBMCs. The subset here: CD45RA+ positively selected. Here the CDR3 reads CASSVGRFQETQYF. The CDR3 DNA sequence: TGTGCCAGCAGCGTAGGGAGATTCCAAGAGACCCAGTACTTC. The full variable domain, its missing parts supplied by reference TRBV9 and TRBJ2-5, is DSGVTQTPKHLITATGQRVTLRCSPRSGDLSVYWYQQSLDQGLQFLIQYYNGEERAKGNILERFSAQQFPDLHSELNLSSLELGDSALYFCASSVGRFQETQYFGPGTRLLVL.